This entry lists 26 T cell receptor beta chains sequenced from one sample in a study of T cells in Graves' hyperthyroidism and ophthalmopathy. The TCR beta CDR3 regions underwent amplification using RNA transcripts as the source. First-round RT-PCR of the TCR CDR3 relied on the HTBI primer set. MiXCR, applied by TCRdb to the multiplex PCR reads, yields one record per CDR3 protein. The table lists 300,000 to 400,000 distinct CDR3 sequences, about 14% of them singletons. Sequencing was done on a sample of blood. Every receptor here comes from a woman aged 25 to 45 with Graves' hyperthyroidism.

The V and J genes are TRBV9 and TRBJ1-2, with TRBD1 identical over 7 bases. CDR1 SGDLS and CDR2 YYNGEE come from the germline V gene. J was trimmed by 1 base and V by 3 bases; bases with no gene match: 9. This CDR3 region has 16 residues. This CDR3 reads CASSDRTGVYNYGYTF. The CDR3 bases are TGTGCCAGCAGCGATAGAACAGGGGTTTATAACTATGGCTACACCTTC.

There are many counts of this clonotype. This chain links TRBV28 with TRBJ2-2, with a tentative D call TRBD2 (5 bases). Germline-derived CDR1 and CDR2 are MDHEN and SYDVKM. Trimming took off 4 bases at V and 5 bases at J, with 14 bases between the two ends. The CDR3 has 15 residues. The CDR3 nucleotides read TGTGCCAGCAGTTCCGGAGGCAGACTTACCGGGGAGCTGTTTTTT. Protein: CASSSGGRLTGELFF. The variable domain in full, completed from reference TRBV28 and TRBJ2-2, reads DVKVTQSSRYLVKRTGEKVFLECVQDMDHENMFWYRQDPGLGLRLIYFSYDVKMKEKGDIPEGYSVSREKKERFSLILESASTNQTSMYLCASSSGGRLTGELFFGEGSRLTVL.

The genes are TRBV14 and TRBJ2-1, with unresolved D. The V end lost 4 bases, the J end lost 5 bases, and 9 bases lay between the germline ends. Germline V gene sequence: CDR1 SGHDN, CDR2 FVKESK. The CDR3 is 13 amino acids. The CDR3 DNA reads TGTGCCAGCAGCCTCCTAGAGAACAATGAGCAGTTCTTC. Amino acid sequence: CASSLLENNEQFF.

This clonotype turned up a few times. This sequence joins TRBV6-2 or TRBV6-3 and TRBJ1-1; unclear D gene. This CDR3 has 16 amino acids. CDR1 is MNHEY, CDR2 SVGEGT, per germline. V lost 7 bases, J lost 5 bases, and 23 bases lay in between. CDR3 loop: CASNSLGFTMETEAFF. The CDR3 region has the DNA TGTGCCAGCAACTCACTGGGGTTTACTATGGAGACTGAAGCTTTCTTT.

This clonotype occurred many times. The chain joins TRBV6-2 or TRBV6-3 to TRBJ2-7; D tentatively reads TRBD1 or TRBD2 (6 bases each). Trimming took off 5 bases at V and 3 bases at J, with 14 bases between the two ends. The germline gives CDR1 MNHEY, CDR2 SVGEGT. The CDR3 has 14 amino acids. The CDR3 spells CASSPAGQLYEQYF. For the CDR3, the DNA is TGTGCCAGCAGTCCTGCGGGACAACTCTACGAGCAGTACTTC.

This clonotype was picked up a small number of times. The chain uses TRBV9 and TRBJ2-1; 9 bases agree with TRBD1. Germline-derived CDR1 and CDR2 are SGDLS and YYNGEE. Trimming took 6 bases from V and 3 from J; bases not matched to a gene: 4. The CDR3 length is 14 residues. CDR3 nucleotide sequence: TGTGCCAGCACGAGACAGGGGGACTACAATGAGCAGTTCTTC. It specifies CASTRQGDYNEQFF.

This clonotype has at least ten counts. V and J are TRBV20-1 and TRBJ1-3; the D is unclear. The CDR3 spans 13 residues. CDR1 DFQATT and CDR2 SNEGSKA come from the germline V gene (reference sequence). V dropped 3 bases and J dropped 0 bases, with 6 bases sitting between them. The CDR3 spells CSASSGSGNTIYF. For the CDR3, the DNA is TGCAGTGCTAGTAGCGGCTCTGGAAACACCATATATTTT.

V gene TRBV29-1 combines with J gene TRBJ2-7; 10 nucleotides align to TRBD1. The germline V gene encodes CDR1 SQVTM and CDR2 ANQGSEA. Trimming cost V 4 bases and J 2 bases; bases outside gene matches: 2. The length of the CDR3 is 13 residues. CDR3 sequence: CSVGGTGAYEQYF. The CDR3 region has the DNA TGCAGCGTTGGTGGGACAGGGGCCTACGAGCAGTACTTC.

CDR3 in amino acids: CASRPILAGGPDTQYF. In DNA, the CDR3 is TGTGCCAGCAGACCAATTCTAGCGGGAGGACCAGATACGCAGTATTTT. The gene calls are TRBV6-1 and TRBJ2-3; 11 bases align to TRBD2. V gave up 6 bases and J gave up 4 bases; unmatched junction bases: 9. The CDR3 is made up of 16 amino acids. The germline gives CDR1 MNHNS, CDR2 SASEGT.

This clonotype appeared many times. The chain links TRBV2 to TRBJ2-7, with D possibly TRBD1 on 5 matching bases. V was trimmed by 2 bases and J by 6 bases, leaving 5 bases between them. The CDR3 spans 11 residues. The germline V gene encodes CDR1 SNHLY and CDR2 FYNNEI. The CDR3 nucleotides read TGTGCCAGCAGTGAAAGGGGCGAGCAGTACTTC. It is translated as CASSERGEQYF.

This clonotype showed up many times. The CDR3 loop reads CASSLGTGYGYTF. CDR3 DNA: TGTGCCAGCAGTTTAGGGACAGGGTATGGCTACACCTTC. The chain joins TRBV28 to TRBJ1-2, with 9 bases lining up with TRBD1. CDR3 length: 13 amino acids. Germline-derived CDR1 and CDR2 are MDHEN and SYDVKM. Trimming cost V 2 bases and J 5 bases; bases outside gene matches: 0.

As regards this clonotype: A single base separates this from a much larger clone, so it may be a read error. This CDR3 reads CAISWTGTGTQYF. CDR3 bases: TGTGCCATCAGTTGGACAGGGACAGGTACGCAGTATTTT. V and J are TRBV10-3 and TRBJ2-3; 8 positions match TRBD1. CDR1 is ENHRY, CDR2 SYGVKD, per germline. The CDR3 is 13 residues long.

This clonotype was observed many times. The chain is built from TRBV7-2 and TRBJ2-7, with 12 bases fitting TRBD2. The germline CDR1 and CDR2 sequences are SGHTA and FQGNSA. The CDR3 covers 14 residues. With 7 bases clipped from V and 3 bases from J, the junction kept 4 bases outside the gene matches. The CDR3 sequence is CASTQTSGSYEQYF. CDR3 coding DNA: TGTGCCAGCACCCAGACTAGCGGGAGCTACGAGCAGTACTTC.

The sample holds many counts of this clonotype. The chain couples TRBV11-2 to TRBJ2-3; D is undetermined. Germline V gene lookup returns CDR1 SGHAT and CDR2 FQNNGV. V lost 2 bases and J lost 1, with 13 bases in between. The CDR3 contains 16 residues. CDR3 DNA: TGTGCCAGCAGCTTATATGGTTCCGAGGGCACAGATACGCAGTATTTT. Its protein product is CASSLYGSEGTDTQYF. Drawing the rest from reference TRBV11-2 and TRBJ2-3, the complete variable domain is EAGVAQSPRYKIIEKRQSVAFWCNPISGHATLYWYQQILGQGPKLLIQFQNNGVVDDSQLPKDRFSAERLKGVDSTLKIQPAKLEDSAVYLCASSLYGSEGTDTQYFGPGTRLTVL.

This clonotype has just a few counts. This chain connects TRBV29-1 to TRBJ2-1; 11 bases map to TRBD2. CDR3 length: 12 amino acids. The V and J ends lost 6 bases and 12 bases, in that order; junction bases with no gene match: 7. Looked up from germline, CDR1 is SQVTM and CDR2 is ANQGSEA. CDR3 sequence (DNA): TGCAGCGTGATACTAGCGGGAGAACTGCAGTTCTTC. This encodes CSVILAGELQFF.

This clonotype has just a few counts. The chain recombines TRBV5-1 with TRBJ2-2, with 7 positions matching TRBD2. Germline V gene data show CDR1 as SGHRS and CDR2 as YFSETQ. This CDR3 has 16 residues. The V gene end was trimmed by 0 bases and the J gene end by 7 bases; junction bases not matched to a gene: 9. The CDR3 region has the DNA TGCGCCAGCAGCTTGGACCCCACTAGCGCCGGCGGGGAGCTGTTTTTT. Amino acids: CASSLDPTSAGGELFF.

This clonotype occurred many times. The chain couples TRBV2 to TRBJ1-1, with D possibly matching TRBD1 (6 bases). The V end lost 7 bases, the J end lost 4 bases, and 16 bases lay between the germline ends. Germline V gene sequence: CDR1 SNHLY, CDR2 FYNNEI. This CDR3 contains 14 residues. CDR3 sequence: CASTFRQGSTEAFF. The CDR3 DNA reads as TGTGCCAGCACCTTCAGGCAGGGGAGCACTGAAGCTTTCTTT.

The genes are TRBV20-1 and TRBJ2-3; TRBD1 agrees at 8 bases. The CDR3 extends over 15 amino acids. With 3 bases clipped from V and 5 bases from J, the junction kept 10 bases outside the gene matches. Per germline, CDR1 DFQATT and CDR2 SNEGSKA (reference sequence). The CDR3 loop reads CSARDRQGSLDTQYF. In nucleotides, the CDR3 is TGCAGTGCTAGGGACCGACAGGGGAGTTTAGATACGCAGTATTTT.

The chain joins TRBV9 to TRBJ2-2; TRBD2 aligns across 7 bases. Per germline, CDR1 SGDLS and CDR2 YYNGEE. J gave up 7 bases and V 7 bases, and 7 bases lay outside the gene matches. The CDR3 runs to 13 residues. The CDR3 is CASPRGVCGELFF. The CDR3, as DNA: TGTGCCAGCCCTCGGGGGGTCTGCGGGGAGCTGTTTTTT.

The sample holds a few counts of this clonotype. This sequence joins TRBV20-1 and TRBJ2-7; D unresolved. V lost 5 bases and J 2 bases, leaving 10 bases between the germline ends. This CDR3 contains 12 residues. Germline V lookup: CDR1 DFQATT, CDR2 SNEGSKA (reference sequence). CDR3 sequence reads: CSAPLRTYEQYF. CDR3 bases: TGCAGTGCTCCCCTCCGGACCTACGAGCAGTACTTC.

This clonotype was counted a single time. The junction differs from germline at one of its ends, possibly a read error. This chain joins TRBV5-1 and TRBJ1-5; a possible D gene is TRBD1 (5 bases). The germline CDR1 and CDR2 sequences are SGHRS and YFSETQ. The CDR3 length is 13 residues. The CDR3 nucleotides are TGTGCCAGCAGGGACGAGCTTTTCGGGTCCCAGCATTTT. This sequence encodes CASRDELFGSQHF.

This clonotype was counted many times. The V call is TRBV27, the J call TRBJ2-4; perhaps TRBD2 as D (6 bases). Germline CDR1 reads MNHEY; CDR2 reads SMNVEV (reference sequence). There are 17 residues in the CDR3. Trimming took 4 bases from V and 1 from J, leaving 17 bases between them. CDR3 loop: CASSSLGGDSAKNIQYF. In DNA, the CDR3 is TGTGCCAGCAGTTCCCTCGGGGGTGATAGTGCCAAAAACATTCAGTACTTC.

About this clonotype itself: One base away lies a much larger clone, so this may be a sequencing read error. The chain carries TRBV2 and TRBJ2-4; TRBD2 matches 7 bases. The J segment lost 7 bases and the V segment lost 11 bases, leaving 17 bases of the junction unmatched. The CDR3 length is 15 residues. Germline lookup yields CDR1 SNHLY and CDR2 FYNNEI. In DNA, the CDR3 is TGTGCCGGCAACCCTCCGGGGCCGGGAGGTAACATTCAGTACTTC. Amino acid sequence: CAGNPPGPGGNIQYF.

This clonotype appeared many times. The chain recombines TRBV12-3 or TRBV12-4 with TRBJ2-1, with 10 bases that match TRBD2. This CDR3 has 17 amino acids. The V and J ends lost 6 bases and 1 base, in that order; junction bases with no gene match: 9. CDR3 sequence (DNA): TGTGCCAGCAGGCAAACGACTAGCGGGTTGTCCTACAATGAGCAGTTCTTC. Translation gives CASRQTTSGLSYNEQFF.

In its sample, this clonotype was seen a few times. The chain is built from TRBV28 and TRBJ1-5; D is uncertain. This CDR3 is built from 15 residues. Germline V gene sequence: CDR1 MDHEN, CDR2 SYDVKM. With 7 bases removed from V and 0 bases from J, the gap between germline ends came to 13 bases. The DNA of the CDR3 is TGTGCCAGCATGGGGTATAAGGATAGCAATCAGCCCCAGCATTTT. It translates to CASMGYKDSNQPQHF. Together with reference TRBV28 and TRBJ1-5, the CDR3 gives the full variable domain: DVKVTQSSRYLVKRTGEKVFLECVQDMDHENMFWYRQDPGLGLRLIYFSYDVKMKEKGDIPEGYSVSREKKERFSLILESASTNQTSMYLCASMGYKDSNQPQHFGDGTRLSIL.

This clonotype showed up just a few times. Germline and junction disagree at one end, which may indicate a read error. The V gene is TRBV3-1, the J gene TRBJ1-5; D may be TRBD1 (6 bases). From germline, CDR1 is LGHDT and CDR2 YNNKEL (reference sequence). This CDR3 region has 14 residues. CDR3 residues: CTSSRGGSNQPQHF. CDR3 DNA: TGTACCAGCAGCCGAGGGGGAAGCAATCAGCCCCAGCATTTT.